The 14 T cell receptor beta chains below all came from one sample that was sequenced in a study of cytomegalovirus exposure and HLA in healthy donors. Vbeta (60) and Jbeta (13) primers were used in the PCR. Generated by immunoSEQ multiplex PCR, the TCRdb table keeps only in-frame clones and is missing some. There are around 200,000 clones in the sample; approximately 84% occur only once, and 2% to 3% lies in the top ten. The sample consisted of PBMCs. All receptors derive from a woman aged 45-60 years in good health and CMV-seropositive.

The chain links TRBV7-2 to TRBJ2-1; 8 bases map to TRBD2. The trim removed 6 bases at V and 10 bases at J, leaving 14 bases unmatched. The CDR3 length is 15 residues. Germline lookup yields CDR1 SGHTA and CDR2 FQGNSA. The CDR3 reads CASRAGGGTSREQFF. CDR3 nucleotides: TGTGCCAGCAGGGCGGGCGGGGGGACATCAAGAGAGCAGTTCTTC.

This clone was recorded a few times. Here the CDR3 DNA reads TGTGCCAGCAGCCCACTATACGAGCAGTACTTC. Amino acid sequence: CASSPLYEQYF. This rearrangement joins TRBV6-6 to TRBJ2-7; D gene unclear. The CDR3 runs to 11 residues. The germline CDR1 and CDR2 sequences are MNHNY and SVGAGI (reference sequence). V dropped 6 bases and J dropped 4 bases, with 7 bases sitting between them.

V and J are TRBV7-9 and TRBJ2-3; 14 positions agree with TRBD2. The germline gives CDR1 SEHNR, CDR2 FQNEAQ (reference sequence). V was clipped by 10 bases and J by 5 bases; unmatched bases: 5. This CDR3 region has 14 residues. The CDR3 DNA is TGTGCCACCAGGACTAGCGGGGGGAAAGATACGCAGTATTTT. It translates to CATRTSGGKDTQYF.

CDR3 in DNA: TGTGCCAGCTCACCCCGGACTTCTCAAGAGACCCAGTACTTC. The encoded protein is CASSPRTSQETQYF. The chain combines TRBV18 with TRBJ2-5; D is perhaps TRBD2 (5 bases). Germline CDR1 reads KGHSH; CDR2 reads LQKENI. V lost 3 bases and J lost 2, with 10 bases in between. The CDR3 length is 14 residues.

The chain has TRBV2 and TRBJ2-3; 14 bases are a match to TRBD2. The CDR3 is 17 amino acids. Germline V lookup: CDR1 SNHLY, CDR2 FYNNEI. J was trimmed by 0 bases and V by 5 bases; bases with no gene match: 4. DNA of the CDR3: TGTGCCAGCAGTTTGAGACTAGCGGGGGGGAGCACAGATACGCAGTATTTT. As protein: CASSLRLAGGSTDTQYF.

As regards this clone: One end of the junction does not line up with germline, which may come from a read error. This chain links TRBV7-9 with TRBJ1-1; D is unresolved. The CDR3 is 13 residues long. CDR1 and CDR2 (germline): SEHNR, FQNEAQ (reference sequence). The CDR3 sequence: CSSSWRADTEAFF. As DNA, the CDR3 is TGTTCCAGCAGCTGGAGGGCGGACACTGAAGCTTTCTTT.

V usage is TRBV6-5 and J usage is TRBJ1-6; D uncertain. CDR1 is MNHEY and CDR2 is SVGAGI in the germline V gene. This CDR3 is 14 amino acids long. Trimming pared 0 bases from V and 6 bases from J, leaving 6 bases between. CDR3 in DNA: TGTGCCAGCAGTTACTCTCCAGTTAATTCACCCCTCCACTTT. Translated, it gives CASSYSPVNSPLHF.

This rearrangement joins TRBV7-2 to TRBJ2-1; 8 bases are shared with TRBD2. The CDR3 covers 16 residues. The germline CDR1 and CDR2 sequences are SGHTA and FQGNSA. V dropped 5 bases and J dropped 4; count of bases not matched to a gene: 10. CDR3: CASSPEGRGGYNEQFF. In DNA, the CDR3 is TGTGCCAGCAGCCCAGAGGGACGGGGGGGATACAATGAGCAGTTCTTC.

The gene calls are TRBV18 and TRBJ1-5; 10 bases match TRBD1. The V segment lost 5 bases and the J segment 2 bases; nucleotides outside the gene matches: 3. The germline V gene encodes CDR1 KGHSH and CDR2 LQKENI. The CDR3 is 15 residues long. This CDR3 is CASSGGTGGNQPQHF. DNA for the CDR3: TGTGCCAGCTCAGGGGGGACAGGGGGCAATCAGCCCCAGCATTTT.

The V call is TRBV18, the J call TRBJ1-2, with no clear D. This CDR3 spans 16 amino acids. Germline V gene sequence: CDR1 KGHSH, CDR2 LQKENI. The germline V and J ends were trimmed by 3 bases and 3 bases, with 17 bases remaining between them. The CDR3 reads CASSPILGARDYGYTF. The CDR3 DNA sequence: TGTGCCAGCTCACCGATCCTAGGTGCCCGGGACTATGGCTACACCTTC.

The table lists this clone with a count of one. The V call is TRBV4-1, the J call TRBJ1-2; D possibly corresponds to TRBD1 (6 bases). The CDR3 runs to 12 residues. V lost 7 bases, J lost 3 bases, and 9 bases lay in between. Germline CDR1 reads MGHRA; CDR2 reads YSYEKL. This CDR3 is CASTGEYYGYTF. The CDR3 DNA reads as TGCGCCAGCACAGGGGAGTACTATGGCTACACCTTC.

The rearrangement joins TRBV7-2 to TRBJ1-6; weak D call: TRBD1 (5 bases). CDR1 SGHTA and CDR2 FQGNSA come from the germline V gene. Deletions cut 5 bases from V and 6 bases from J, with 14 bases between. The CDR3 runs to 15 residues. The CDR3 region has the DNA TGTGCCAGCAGCCCCCGGCAGGGATCTAATTCACCCCTCCACTTT. Translating gives CASSPRQGSNSPLHF.

The rearrangement uses TRBV6-5 and TRBJ2-7, with a weak D call TRBD1 (5 bases). The CDR3 is 13 amino acids. V lost 7 bases and J lost 6, with 16 bases in between. CDR1 is MNHEY and CDR2 is SVGAGI in the germline V gene. In DNA form, the CDR3 reads TGTGCCAGCACTCCAGCAGGGCTACGCGAGCAGTACTTC. This gives the protein CASTPAGLREQYF.

The chain has TRBV6-1 and TRBJ2-1, with 9 bases fitting TRBD2. CDR3 size: 14 residues. The germline V gene encodes CDR1 MNHNS and CDR2 SASEGT. The V segment lost 8 bases and the J segment 10 bases; nucleotides outside the gene matches: 12. CDR3 residues: CASSPGLAGQEQFF. The CDR3 DNA reads TGTGCCAGCTCGCCGGGGCTAGCGGGGCAGGAGCAGTTCTTC.